This note documents a single TCR beta chain sequence. In the original processing: Amplified reference gene primers provided the basis for estimating nucleated cell counts. Clones were sequenced by immunoSEQ multiplex PCR, and TCRdb holds only the in-frame ones, with some missing. The D gene and trimming were derived from the DNA, and the V and J assignments and clone size from that table. The sample consists of around 100,000 clones, just under 80% of them appearing once. This sample is drawn from a study of blood T cell repertoires in COVID-19. As for the study in general: Some COVID-19 samples were acute and others convalescent; all came from the United States, Italy and Spain. Sample material is recorded as cDNA or gDNA derived from T cells, B-cell-depleted T cells, or PBMCs.

The clonotype originates from a man between 65 and 79 years old with active or convalescent COVID-19. The sequencing input was peripheral blood.

CDR3 coding DNA: TGTGCCAGCAGTTACCGGGGTTACAATGAGCAGTTCTTC. Translating it yields CASSYRGYNEQFF. V gene TRBV6-5 combines with J gene TRBJ2-1; the D gene is possibly TRBD2 (5 bases). The CDR3 totals 13 residues. Deletions cut 2 bases from V and 4 bases from J, with 6 bases between. Germline V gives CDR1 MNHEY, CDR2 SVGAGI.